The 11 T cell receptor beta chains listed next were all sequenced from one sample in a study of blood T cell repertoires in COVID-19. The repertoire was sequenced with immunoSEQ multiplex PCR; TCRdb's copy has only in-frame clones and lacks some. The sample records 170,000 or so clones, 87% being singletons. Material: peripheral blood. Receptors originate from a woman younger than 30 who had recovered from COVID-19.

CDR3 sequence: CASSLLQGMDYGYTF. The CDR3 coding sequence is TGTGCCAGCAGCTTGTTACAGGGTATGGACTATGGCTACACCTTC. This rearrangement joins TRBV5-4 to TRBJ1-2, with D tentatively TRBD1 (6 bases). Trimming shortened V by 1 base and J by 3 bases, and 13 bases separated the two germline ends. The CDR3 has 15 residues. The germline CDR1 and CDR2 sequences are SGHNT and YYREEE (reference sequence).

This clone was counted a few times. The chain joins TRBV7-2 to TRBJ2-1; possibly TRBD2 for D (5 bases). V was clipped by 5 bases and J by 9 bases, with 17 bases between them. CDR1 and CDR2 (germline): SGHTA, FQGNSA. This CDR3 region has 14 residues. As DNA, the CDR3 is TGTGCCAGCAGCGGACGGACTCCGTTGAGTGAGCAGTTCTTC. It translates to CASSGRTPLSEQFF.

This clone was observed once. The rearrangement joins TRBV5-8 to TRBJ2-1, with a weak D call TRBD1 (6 bases). In germline, CDR1 is SGHTS, CDR2 YDEGEE. The CDR3 runs 16 residues. Trimming took off 3 bases at V and 2 bases at J, with 15 bases between the two ends. The DNA for the CDR3 is TGTGCCAGCAGCTCAAGACAGGACCCGACCTACAATGAGCAGTTCTTC. It yields the protein CASSSRQDPTYNEQFF.

V is TRBV7-3 and J is TRBJ2-5, with 8 bases matching TRBD2. This CDR3 is built from 15 residues. Germline lookup yields CDR1 SGHTA and CDR2 FQGTGA. The CDR3 sequence is CGPTRTSYFKETQYF. The CDR3 DNA follows: TGTGGCCCCACCCGGACTAGCTATTTTAAAGAGACCCAGTACTTC.

The rearrangement links TRBV7-2 to TRBJ2-5; 9 bases agree with TRBD2. CDR1 and CDR2 from the germline V gene are SGHTA and FQGNSA. Trimming removed 5 bases from V and 7 bases from J; junction bases left unmatched: 14. The CDR3 is 16 residues long. CDR3 protein: CASSDSGSRSARTQYF. As DNA, the CDR3 is TGTGCCAGCAGCGATAGCGGGAGCAGGTCGGCTCGGACCCAGTACTTC.

This chain uses TRBV7-2 with TRBJ2-3; TRBD2 aligns across 7 bases. The germline V gene encodes CDR1 SGHTA and CDR2 FQGNSA. Trimming removed 4 bases from V and 1 base from J; junction bases left unmatched: 8. This CDR3 has 16 residues. As DNA, the CDR3 is TGTGCCAGCAGCTCAACCGGGACTACCCGCACAGATACGCAGTATTTT. Translating gives CASSSTGTTRTDTQYF.

J is TRBJ2-7 and V is TRBV27, with 7 bases fitting TRBD1. This CDR3 has 16 amino acids. Per the germline V gene, CDR1 is MNHEY and CDR2 is SMNVEV (reference sequence). V gave up 4 bases and J gave up 3 bases; unmatched junction bases: 12. The CDR3 here is CASSSLDRVQDYEQYF. As DNA, the CDR3 is TGTGCCAGCAGTTCCCTCGACAGGGTACAAGACTACGAGCAGTACTTC.

This sequence joins TRBV2 and TRBJ1-1; 9 bases line up with TRBD1. The CDR3 is made up of 13 amino acids. Losses at the gene ends were 6 bases for V and 4 bases for J; bases not matched to a gene: 3. From germline, CDR1 is SNHLY and CDR2 FYNNEI. The CDR3 sequence is CASRDRGVTEAFF. As DNA, the CDR3 is TGTGCCAGCAGGGACAGGGGTGTCACTGAAGCTTTCTTT.

The rearrangement links TRBV11-3 to TRBJ2-1; D may be TRBD1 (6 bases). CDR3 length equals 16 residues. V was cut by 0 bases and J by 0 bases, with 9 bases left in between. The germline V gene has CDR1 SGHNT and CDR2 YENEEA. The CDR3 coding sequence is TGTGCCAGCAGCTTAGAGCCAGGGGCCTCCTACAATGAGCAGTTCTTC. This encodes CASSLEPGASYNEQFF. Full variable domain (outside the CDR3, taken from reference TRBV11-3 and TRBJ2-1): EAGVVQSPRYKIIEKKQPVAFWCNPISGHNTLYWYLQNLGQGPELLIRYENEEAVDDSQLPKDRFSAERLKGVDSTLKIQPAELGDSAVYLCASSLEPGASYNEQFFGPGTRLTVL.

J is TRBJ2-2 and V is TRBV6-4; D unclear. This CDR3 has 13 residues. Between the trimmed V and J ends, which lost 2 bases and 6 bases, there was a span of 7 bases. Per germline, CDR1 MRHNA and CDR2 SNTAGT. The CDR3 region has the DNA TGTGCCAGCAGTGACCTCGGGTCCGGGGAGCTGTTTTTT. Its translation is CASSDLGSGELFF.

This chain joins TRBV6-4 and TRBJ2-2; a possible D gene is TRBD2 (6 bases). The germline V gene has CDR1 MRHNA and CDR2 SNTAGT. CDR3 length equals 15 residues. V was clipped by 4 bases and J by 4 bases, with 13 bases between them. The CDR3 region is CASSVGGHGTGELFF. The CDR3 DNA reads TGTGCCAGCAGTGTAGGAGGGCATGGCACCGGGGAGCTGTTTTTT.